The clone carrying this TCR beta chain counts as medium-sized (0.01 to 0.1%). Antigen unknown. Only in-frame clones appear in the TCRdb table, and some are missing; sequencing was by immunoSEQ multiplex PCR. The record shows roughly 2,500 clones for this sample, with no singletons present. The source of the sample is a study of T cells after posttransplantation cyclophosphamide. Busulfan-fludarabine conditioning, marrow transplant, and cyclophosphamide on days +3 and +4 were administered. Study-level findings and limits: Later blood repertoires were often dominated by clones from the donor CD8+ memory compartment. Blood and skin or GI T cell repertoires showed limited TRB overlap.

This receptor was obtained from a female patient between 50 and 59 years old who received an allogeneic stem cell transplant from a related donor, was CMV-positive, and had no GVHD. A share of the T cells may be of graft donor origin. The sample here was PBMCs, taken 32 days after allogeneic stem cell transplant with posttransplant cyclophosphamide.

The CDR3 sequence is CASSFDAGKSTDTQYF. DNA of the CDR3: TGCGCCAGCAGCTTTGATGCGGGAAAGAGCACAGATACGCAGTATTTT. J is TRBJ2-3 and V is TRBV5-1, with D perhaps matching TRBD2 (6 bases). The ends were cut back, 2 bases at V and 0 bases at J, with 13 bases in the middle. The germline V gene has CDR1 SGHRS and CDR2 YFSETQ. This CDR3 spans 16 amino acids.